This record covers a single T cell receptor (beta chain). The observed sequence ends 3 residues before the CDR3 terminus, with the missing tail filled in from the germline J gene. All donors had a single incident cervical HPV16 infection, not prevalent. The sample is drawn from a study of T cells in women clearing cervical HPV infection. Germline loops: CDR1 KGHSH, CDR2 LQKENI. Between the trimmed V and J ends, which lost 5 bases and 1 base, there was a span of 9 bases. The CDR3 has 14 amino acids. Profiled with immunoSEQ multiplex PCR; TCRdb holds only in-frame clones, not every one. Its clone listing holds tens of thousands of clones.

The TCR was taken from a woman aged 18 to 75 with a cervical HPV16 infection that either progressed to CIN3+ or cleared (not recorded which). Sequencing was carried out using blood buffy coat. This chain connects TRBV18 to TRBJ1-5; D is uncertain. CDR3 in amino acids: CASSIVGSNQPQHF. The sequenced part of the CDR3 DNA is TGTGCCAGCTCAATAGTGGGCAGCAATCAGCCC.